Each of the 25 T cell receptor beta chains below was sequenced from the same sample in a study of cytomegalovirus exposure and HLA in healthy donors. Researchers ran the PCR with 60 Vbeta and 13 Jbeta primers. Here immunoSEQ multiplex PCR was the method, and the copy in TCRdb shows in-frame clones only, minus some. Here the sample spans about 200,000 clones, 70% to 80% being singletons. Sequencing used PBMCs. Receptor source: a woman aged 30 to 39 in good health and CMV-seronegative.

The chain has TRBV7-2 and TRBJ2-5, with D possibly TRBD1 on 5 matching bases. The last part of the DNA fits TRBJ2-7 better; the J call may be wrong. The germline gives CDR1 SGHTA, CDR2 FQGNSA. The CDR3 sequence is 13 residues long. CDR3 in DNA: TGTGCCAGCAGCAAGGACAAAACCTACGAGCAGTACTTC. It yields the protein CASSKDKTYEQYF.

This chain connects TRBV6-5 to TRBJ1-1, with 10 positions matching TRBD1. The CDR3 runs to 14 residues. From germline, CDR1 is MNHEY and CDR2 SVGAGI. V dropped 6 bases and J dropped 10; count of bases not matched to a gene: 11. CDR3 in DNA: TGTGCCAGCAGGGCAGGGACAGGGGAAGTCGGAGCTTTCTTT. As protein: CASRAGTGEVGAFF.

This chain connects TRBV4-2 to TRBJ2-7, with 14 bases fitting TRBD2. The V gene's germline CDR1 is LGHNA and CDR2 YNFKEQ. The length of the CDR3 is 18 residues. J gave up 4 bases and V 4 bases, and 12 bases lay outside the gene matches. The CDR3 sequence: CASSLKAGTSGSLYEQYF. The CDR3 DNA is TGTGCCAGCAGCCTAAAAGCCGGGACTAGCGGGAGTTTGTACGAGCAGTACTTC.

This clone showed up just a few times. The chain employs TRBV27 and TRBJ1-2; 9 bases match TRBD1. Germline V gene lookup returns CDR1 MNHEY and CDR2 SMNVEV (reference sequence). This CDR3 has 15 residues. The J segment lost 5 bases and the V segment lost 6 bases, leaving 10 bases of the junction unmatched. In nucleotides, the CDR3 is TGTGCCAGCAGGCCCCCGGGACAGGGAGTATATGGCTACACCTTC. It codes for CASRPPGQGVYGYTF.

The chain carries TRBV19 and TRBJ2-7; weak D call: TRBD1 (5 bases). Trimming removed 5 bases at V and 6 bases at J, with 20 bases between. Germline CDR1 and CDR2: LNHDA and SQIVND (reference sequence). CDR3 length equals 15 residues. The chain's CDR3 is CASSPRWGLRSEQYF. The CDR3 DNA reads as TGTGCCAGTAGTCCAAGGTGGGGCCTCCGGTCCGAGCAGTACTTC. Together with reference TRBV19 and TRBJ2-7, the CDR3 gives the full variable domain: DGGITQSPKYLFRKEGQNVTLSCEQNLNHDAMYWYRQDPGQGLRLIYYSQIVNDFQKGDIAEGYSVSREKKESFPLTVTSAQKNPTAFYLCASSPRWGLRSEQYFGPGTRLTVT.

This clone was picked up a small number of times. The chain joins TRBV28 to TRBJ2-6; D unresolved. This CDR3 region has 13 residues. The ends were cut back, 7 bases at V and 0 bases at J, with 4 bases in the middle. Germline CDR1 and CDR2: MDHEN and SYDVKM. The CDR3 DNA reads as TGTGCCAGCACCCTCTCTGGGGCCAACGTCCTGACTTTC. Protein: CASTLSGANVLTF. Combining the CDR3 with reference TRBV28 and TRBJ2-6 gives the whole variable domain DVKVTQSSRYLVKRTGEKVFLECVQDMDHENMFWYRQDPGLGLRLIYFSYDVKMKEKGDIPEGYSVSREKKERFSLILESASTNQTSMYLCASTLSGANVLTFGAGSRLTVL.

The rearrangement joins TRBV9 to TRBJ2-1; 8 bases align to TRBD2. The germline gives CDR1 SGDLS, CDR2 YYNGEE. The V gene end was trimmed by 0 bases and the J gene end by 5 bases; junction bases not matched to a gene: 4. CDR3 length equals 15 residues. The CDR3 DNA reads TGTGCCAGCAGCGTAGCCGGGGGGGCCCACAATGAGCAGTTCTTC. The encoded protein is CASSVAGGAHNEQFF.

The rearrangement links TRBV15 to TRBJ2-5; no clear D. CDR1 is LNHNV and CDR2 is YYDKDF in the germline V gene (reference sequence). Trimming took off 3 bases at V and 5 bases at J, with 13 bases between the two ends. The CDR3 spans 14 residues. The CDR3 coding sequence is TGTGCCACCAGCAGCTCGATTCTCAGGGAGACCCAGTACTTC. Its translation is CATSSSILRETQYF.

The chain uses TRBV28 and TRBJ2-3; D possibly corresponds to TRBD2 (6 bases). The germline V gene has CDR1 MDHEN and CDR2 SYDVKM. The V gene lost 5 bases and the J gene lost 3 bases, with 15 bases spanning the gap. CDR3 length: 15 residues. This CDR3 reads CASSPRRDRTDTQYF. CDR3 nucleotides: TGTGCCAGCAGTCCTAGGCGGGATAGAACAGATACGCAGTATTTT.

The chain joins TRBV6-5 to TRBJ2-1; D gene uncertain. The V end was cut by 5 bases, the J end by 6 bases, with 8 bases between. Germline V gene lookup returns CDR1 MNHEY and CDR2 SVGAGI. There are 12 residues in the CDR3. The CDR3 reads CASSPRSNEQFF. The DNA for the CDR3 is TGTGCCAGCAGTCCGAGATCCAATGAGCAGTTCTTC.

With respect to this clone: One end of the junction does not line up with germline, which may come from a read error. The CDR3 DNA follows: TGCGCCAGCAGCTTATATGGCCAGTTATGGGGCTACCCCTTC. Translation gives CASSLYGQLWGYPF. The chain links TRBV5-1 to TRBJ1-2; D may be TRBD1 (5 bases). From germline, CDR1 is SGHRS and CDR2 YFSETQ. This CDR3 has 14 amino acids.

The CDR3 spells CASSRGGGGNIYEQYF. CDR3 sequence (DNA): TGCGCCAGCAGCCGCGGTGGTGGCGGGAATATCTACGAGCAGTACTTC. The chain recombines TRBV4-1 with TRBJ2-7, with a possible D match to TRBD2 (6 bases). From germline, CDR1 is MGHRA and CDR2 YSYEKL. Trimming pared 4 bases from V and 3 bases from J, leaving 19 bases between. The CDR3 sequence is 16 residues long.

The V call is TRBV18, the J call TRBJ2-7; 7 bases map to TRBD1. J gave up 5 bases and V 2 bases, and 6 bases lay outside the gene matches. Germline loops: CDR1 KGHSH, CDR2 LQKENI. The CDR3 is made up of 14 amino acids. CDR3: CASSPRQGVHEQYF. The DNA for the CDR3 is TGTGCCAGCTCACCAAGACAGGGTGTCCACGAGCAGTACTTC.

The DNA of the CDR3 is TGTGCCAGCAGCTTAACTAGCCTGTACCAAGAGACCCAGTACTTC. As protein: CASSLTSLYQETQYF. The gene calls are TRBV7-9 and TRBJ2-5, with D possibly matching TRBD2 (6 bases). This CDR3 has 15 residues. CDR1 and CDR2 (germline): SEHNR, FQNEAQ (reference sequence). Trimming removed 2 bases from V and 0 bases from J, with 10 bases in between.

J is TRBJ1-1 and V is TRBV7-6; 9 nucleotides line up with TRBD1. The CDR3 extends over 15 amino acids. Per germline, CDR1 SGHVS and CDR2 FNYEAQ. Trimming cost V 5 bases and J 0 bases; bases outside gene matches: 4. CDR3: CASSGRTGVNTEAFF. The CDR3 bases are TGTGCCAGCAGCGGACGGACAGGGGTGAACACTGAAGCTTTCTTT.

This clone is a singleton in its sample. The chain uses TRBV5-1 and TRBJ2-5, with D unresolved. Germline assignment: CDR1 SGHRS and CDR2 YFSETQ. V was pared by 4 bases and J by 5 bases, with 15 bases between. This CDR3 spans 14 amino acids. DNA for the CDR3: TGCGCCAGCAGCCCCTCCCCCATCCAGGAGACCCAGTACTTC. This gives the protein CASSPSPIQETQYF.

The J gene is TRBJ2-3, the V gene TRBV5-1; 7 nucleotides match TRBD2. This CDR3 is built from 16 residues. Trimming cost V 0 bases and J 4 bases; bases outside gene matches: 8. Germline V gene data show CDR1 as SGHRS and CDR2 as YFSETQ. Here the CDR3 DNA reads TGCGCCAGCAGCTTGGGGTCGGGAGGATCGGCAGATACGCAGTATTTT. Protein product: CASSLGSGGSADTQYF.

In DNA, the CDR3 is TGTGCCAGCAGTGAGAGGGAAGTAGCTAACTATGGCTACACCTTC. Protein sequence: CASSEREVANYGYTF. The V call is TRBV2, the J call TRBJ1-2, with unresolved D. CDR1 SNHLY and CDR2 FYNNEI come from the germline V gene. This CDR3 spans 15 amino acids. V was trimmed by 3 bases and J by 0 bases, leaving 11 bases between them.

This chain connects TRBV27 to TRBJ1-2; 8 nucleotides line up with TRBD1. Germline CDR1 is MNHEY and CDR2 is SMNVEV (reference sequence). Trimming at V came to 5 bases and at J to 4 bases, leaving 15 bases not matched to a gene. The CDR3 consists of 17 residues. The CDR3 spells CASSGWTGPKNPYGYTF. The DNA of the CDR3 is TGTGCCAGCAGTGGTTGGACAGGGCCGAAGAACCCCTATGGCTACACCTTC.

Concerning this clone: Compared with germline, one end of the junction differs, possibly owing to a read error. This chain joins TRBV7-7 and TRBJ2-1; 8 positions match TRBD2. There are 15 residues in the CDR3. CDR1 SSHAT and CDR2 FNYEAQ come from the germline V gene (reference sequence). The CDR3 coding sequence is TGTGCTAGCAGCAGAAGCACTAGCGGACACAATGAGCAGTTCTTC. Protein product: CASSRSTSGHNEQFF.

The V gene is TRBV7-2, the J gene TRBJ2-4, with 9 bases fitting TRBD2. J gave up 7 bases and V 4 bases, and 8 bases lay outside the gene matches. CDR1 is SGHTA and CDR2 is FQGNSA in the germline V gene. The CDR3 sequence is 15 residues long. The CDR3 nucleotides read TGTGCCAGCAGCTATAGCGGGGGCCAGGGGAACATTCAGTACTTC. Translating it yields CASSYSGGQGNIQYF.

This clone was counted only a few times. The V and J genes are TRBV29-1 and TRBJ1-1; D not certain. This CDR3 is 10 amino acids long. Trimming shortened V by 5 bases and J by 6 bases, and 7 bases separated the two germline ends. Germline V gives CDR1 SQVTM, CDR2 ANQGSEA. CDR3 nucleotide sequence: TGCAGCGTTTTCGGGTCTGAAGCTTTCTTT. Protein: CSVFGSEAFF.

CDR3 sequence reads: CASSLAGVHSSGANVLTF. The DNA of the CDR3 is TGTGCCAGTAGTTTGGCAGGGGTTCATAGCTCTGGGGCCAACGTCCTGACTTTC. J is TRBJ2-6 and V is TRBV19; tentatively, D is TRBD1 (6 bases). Germline CDR1 is LNHDA and CDR2 is SQIVND (reference sequence). The length of the CDR3 is 18 residues. Deletions cut 5 bases from V and 0 bases from J, with 17 bases between.

This clone was counted a single time. The rearrangement joins TRBV27 to TRBJ1-2; 9 bases fit TRBD1. Unmatched junction bases numbered 13, after V lost 6 bases and J lost 5 bases. CDR1 MNHEY and CDR2 SMNVEV come from the germline V gene (reference sequence). This CDR3 region has 16 residues. The CDR3 DNA sequence: TGTGCCAGCAGCCGGACAGGGGACGCTAATCTTTATGGCTACACCTTC. Its protein product is CASSRTGDANLYGYTF.

Here the CDR3 reads CASSSSVASLPFF. The CDR3 nucleotides read TGTGCCAGCAGCTCGTCGGTGGCTAGTCTGCCGTTCTTC. The V call is TRBV7-2, the J call TRBJ2-1; no definite D call. In germline, CDR1 is SGHTA, CDR2 FQGNSA. With 4 bases removed from V and 15 bases from J, the gap between germline ends came to 19 bases. This CDR3 spans 13 amino acids.